These T cell receptor beta chains were read from a single sample in a study of cytomegalovirus exposure and HLA in healthy donors. The protocol was immunoSEQ multiplex PCR, while the TCRdb copy is restricted to in-frame clones and leaves out a portion. This sample carries 150,000 to 200,000 clones, 80% to 85% of them seen once, and the ten largest clones take 4.1%. The material sequenced was PBMCs. All receptors come from a man between 50 and 59 years old in good health and CMV-seropositive. Each CDR3 is given with its conserved first and last residue. Each record gives: D gene, clone size, V gene, J gene, CDR3 protein, CDR3 DNA. A D gene is named only where the DNA matches it firmly. Some rows mark clone size as missing; the rest say once, few, many or name a class of expanded clone.

>TRBD2|NA|TRBV6-5|TRBJ2-2
CASSWTSGGVTGELFF
TGTGCCAGCAGTTGGACTAGCGGGGGGGTGACCGGGGAGCTGTTTTTT
>NA|NA|TRBV7-9|TRBJ2-5
CASSFVETQYF
TGTGCCAGCAGCTTCGTGGAGACCCAGTACTTC
>TRBD2|once|TRBV6-4|TRBJ2-3
CASSPIAGAPDTQYF
TGTGCCAGCAGTCCTATAGCGGGCGCCCCAGATACGCAGTATTTT
>TRBD2|NA|TRBV27|TRBJ2-2
CASSLGLAGVYTGELFF
TGTGCCAGCAGTTTGGGCCTAGCGGGAGTCTACACCGGGGAGCTGTTTTTT
>NA|NA|TRBV11-2|TRBJ1-1
CASSLSQVNTEAFF
TGTGCCAGCAGCTTAAGTCAGGTAAACACTGAAGCTTTCTTT
>NA|NA|TRBV9|TRBJ2-3
CASSVEGADTQYF
TGTGCCAGCAGCGTAGAAGGGGCAGATACGCAGTATTTT
>NA|NA|TRBV6-6|TRBJ1-2
CASQRQSYGYTF
TGTGCCAGCCAAAGACAGAGCTATGGCTACACCTTC
>NA|NA|TRBV29-1|TRBJ1-6
CSVAGGPNSPLHF
TGCAGCGTTGCGGGGGGGCCTAATTCACCCCTCCACTTT
>NA|NA|TRBV5-1|TRBJ2-7
CASSGGGTGAYEQYF
TGCGCCAGCAGCGGAGGGGGAACAGGGGCCTACGAGCAGTACTTC
>TRBD1|few|TRBV28|TRBJ1-1
CASSPPLTGYTEAFF
TGTGCCAGCAGCCCCCCTCTGACAGGGTACACTGAAGCTTTCTTT
>NA|few|TRBV28|TRBJ2-1
CASSLSGDWVEQFF
TGTGCCAGCAGTTTATCCGGAGACTGGGTAGAGCAGTTCTTC
>NA|NA|TRBV19|TRBJ2-4
CASSIGQVGNIQYF
TGTGCCAGTAGTATAGGCCAGGTTGGAAACATTCAGTACTTC
>NA|NA|TRBV27|TRBJ2-7
CASSLPSYEQYF
TGTGCCAGCAGTTTACCTTCCTACGAGCAGTACTTC
>NA|NA|TRBV9|TRBJ2-2
CASSPVAANTGELFF
TGTGCCAGCAGTCCCGTGGCTGCCAACACCGGGGAGCTGTTTTTT
>NA|NA|TRBV10-1|TRBJ2-4
CASSESATGENIQYF
TGCGCCAGCAGTGAGTCGGCTACGGGAGAAAACATTCAGTACTTC
>TRBD2|NA|TRBV4-1|TRBJ2-7
CASSFPFNPCGGWYEQYF
TGCGCCAGCAGCTTTCCTTTTAACCCTTGCGGGGGGTGGTACGAGCAGTACTTC
>TRBD1|few|TRBV15|TRBJ1-1
CATSRTGGTEAFF
TGTGCCACCAGCAGAACAGGGGGCACTGAAGCTTTCTTT
>TRBD1|NA|TRBV5-1|TRBJ2-2
CASRPTGTDTGELFF
TGCGCCAGCCGCCCGACCGGGACAGACACCGGGGAGCTGTTTTTT
>TRBD1|few|TRBV2|TRBJ1-5
CASSPQGVANQPQHF
TGTGCCAGCAGTCCCCAGGGGGTTGCCAATCAGCCCCAGCATTTT
>TRBD1|few|TRBV28|TRBJ1-5
CASSPYRGVQPQHF
TGTGCCAGCAGTCCTTACAGGGGGGTTCAGCCCCAGCATTTT
>TRBD1|NA|TRBV9|TRBJ1-4
CASSVGDRGPEKLFF
TGTGCCAGCAGCGTAGGCGACAGGGGTCCCGAAAAACTGTTTTTT
>TRBD2|NA|TRBV16|TRBJ2-7
CASSPIAGTSSYEQYF
TGTGCCAGCAGCCCTATAGCGGGGACGAGCTCCTACGAGCAGTACTTC
>TRBD1|NA|TRBV30|TRBJ1-5
CAWGQGGNQPQHF
TGTGCCTGGGGACAGGGTGGCAATCAGCCCCAGCATTTT
>NA|NA|TRBV4-1|TRBJ2-1
CASSQEQVDEQFF
TGCGCCAGCAGCCAGGAGCAAGTGGATGAGCAGTTCTTC
>TRBD2|NA|TRBV28|TRBJ2-1
CASSTGTSDSSVYNEQFF
TGTGCCAGCAGTACCGGGACTAGCGATTCTAGCGTATACAATGAGCAGTTCTTC
>NA|NA|TRBV28|TRBJ2-1
CASSPRGVNNEQFF
TGTGCCAGCAGTCCCCGAGGTGTGAACAATGAGCAGTTCTTC
>NA|NA|TRBV7-9|TRBJ2-5
CSSSIPGWGQNQETQYF
TGTTCCAGCTCCATCCCCGGTTGGGGCCAAAACCAAGAGACCCAGTACTTC
>TRBD1|NA|TRBV28|TRBJ1-6
CASSGSGQGNSPLHF
TGTGCCAGCAGTGGTTCGGGACAGGGTAATTCACCCCTCCACTTT
>NA|NA|TRBV10-2|TRBJ2-2
CASESTGELFF
TGCGCCAGCGAGAGCACCGGGGAGCTGTTTTTT
>TRBD1|NA|TRBV19|TRBJ2-2
CASSAGTGRTGELFF
TGTGCCAGTAGTGCCGGGACAGGGCGTACCGGGGAGCTGTTTTTT
>TRBD1|few|TRBV2|TRBJ1-3
CASSGQGAGNTIYF
TGTGCCAGCAGTGGACAGGGTGCGGGAAACACCATATATTTT
>TRBD2|few|TRBV27|TRBJ2-1
CASSPQGAGVGGEQFF
TGTGCCAGCAGTCCCCAGGGAGCGGGAGTGGGAGGTGAGCAGTTCTTC
>NA|few|TRBV2|TRBJ2-3
CASSGEQLGTQYF
TGTGCCAGCAGTGGCGAACAGTTAGGTACGCAGTATTTT
>TRBD1|NA|TRBV5-1|TRBJ1-1
CASSPRTGSPNTEAFF
TGCGCCAGCAGTCCTCGGACAGGTTCCCCGAACACTGAAGCTTTCTTT
>TRBD1|NA|TRBV4-2|TRBJ1-2
CASSQGGQGANYGYTF
TGTGCCAGCAGCCAAGGGGGACAGGGGGCGAACTATGGCTACACCTTC
>NA|NA|TRBV16|TRBJ1-4
CASSLFPEKLFF
TGTGCCAGCAGCTTATTTCCCGAAAAACTGTTTTTT
>NA|few|TRBV28|TRBJ1-5
CASSRAGPSNQPQHF
TGTGCCAGCAGTCGAGCGGGCCCTAGCAATCAGCCCCAGCATTTT
>NA|NA|TRBV5-1|TRBJ2-7
CASSHTNRDYEQYF
TGCGCCAGCTCTCACACGAACAGAGATTACGAGCAGTACTTC
>NA|NA|TRBV28|TRBJ2-1
CASSANGGAGEQFF
TGTGCCAGCAGTGCCAATGGGGGGGCGGGTGAGCAGTTCTTC
>NA|NA|TRBV9|TRBJ2-7
CASSVEVGAYEQYF
TGTGCCAGCAGCGTAGAGGTGGGGGCATACGAGCAGTACTTC
>TRBD1|NA|TRBV19|TRBJ1-3
CASSNGARGPGRGNTIYF
TGTGCCAGTAGTAATGGGGCCAGGGGGCCTGGACGAGGAAACACCATATATTTT
>NA|NA|TRBV7-9|TRBJ2-5
CASSFWSAQETQYF
TGTGCCAGCAGCTTTTGGAGCGCCCAAGAGACCCAGTACTTC
>TRBD2|NA|TRBV30|TRBJ2-1
CAWSFFKREQRNEQFF
TGTGCCTGGAGTTTTTTCAAGCGGGAGCAAAGGAATGAGCAGTTCTTC
>NA|NA|TRBV5-1|TRBJ2-1
CASSVDPTAGSYNEQFF
TGCGCCAGCAGCGTCGACCCCACTGCAGGGTCCTACAATGAGCAGTTCTTC
>NA|NA|TRBV4-2|TRBJ1-6
CASSQTDRDNSPLHF
TGTGCCAGCAGCCAAACGGACAGAGATAATTCACCCCTCCACTTT
>NA|NA|TRBV21-1|TRBJ1-6
CASSNGAGKTGTIYSPLHF
TGTGCCAGCAGCAACGGGGCGGGAAAGACAGGGACGATTTACTCACCCCTCCACTTT
>NA|NA|TRBV9|TRBJ2-3
CASSVQGPNTQYF
TGTGCCAGCAGCGTCCAGGGGCCTAATACGCAGTATTTT
>NA|few|TRBV2|TRBJ1-5
CANRDPGGNQPQHF
TGTGCCAACCGAGACCCGGGTGGCAATCAGCCCCAGCATTTT
>TRBD1|NA|TRBV28|TRBJ1-1
CASSSGGTADWNKAFF
TGTGCCAGCAGCTCAGGGGGTACAGCCGATTGGAATAAAGCTTTCTTT
>TRBD1|NA|TRBV5-1|TRBJ2-3
CASSLDGTGGTDTQYF
TGCGCCAGCAGCTTGGACGGGACAGGTGGCACAGATACGCAGTATTTT
>TRBD2|NA|TRBV2|TRBJ2-6
CASTGGAGANVLTF
TGTGCCAGCACGGGGGGGGCTGGGGCCAACGTCCTGACTTTC
>NA|NA|TRBV4-1|TRBJ1-1
CASSQDMRTRNTEAFF
TGCGCCAGCAGCCAAGATATGAGGACACGGAACACTGAAGCTTTCTTT
>NA|NA|TRBV6-6|TRBJ2-3
CASGRWGTDTQYF
TGTGCCAGCGGGAGGTGGGGCACAGATACGCAGTATTTT
>TRBD2|few|TRBV5-1|TRBJ2-1
CASRRGLAQTGGEQFF
TGCGCCAGCAGACGAGGACTAGCCCAAACCGGGGGAGAGCAGTTCTTC
>NA|NA|TRBV6-5|TRBJ1-1
CASSYMGRGEDTEAFF
TGTGCCAGCAGTTACATGGGTCGGGGGGAGGACACTGAAGCTTTCTTT
>TRBD1|few|TRBV6-5|TRBJ1-1
CASSQDRNEAFF
TGTGCCAGCAGTCAGGACAGGAATGAAGCTTTCTTT